A selection of T cell receptor beta chains follows, all from one sample in a study of cytomegalovirus exposure and HLA in healthy donors. Here immunoSEQ multiplex PCR was the method, and the copy in TCRdb shows in-frame clones only, minus some. The sample holds roughly 120,000 clones, over 60% seen once. Sample: PBMCs. These receptors were obtained from a human donor in good health. Each CDR3 is given with its conserved first and last residue. Each record gives: CDR3 protein, CDR3 DNA, J gene, V gene, D gene, clone size. The D gene is left open where the match is weak. Clone size is shown for a subset of rows, as once, few, many or a class of expanded clone.

CAWSVWAAGETQYF TGTGCCTGGAGTGTATGGGCAGCCGGAGAGACCCAGTACTTC TRBJ2-5 TRBV30 NA few
CASSVIAGANTGELFF TGTGCCAGCAGCGTAATAGCGGGAGCGAACACCGGGGAGCTGTTTTTT TRBJ2-2 TRBV9 TRBD2 NA
CSVGAGLRDTEAFF TGCAGCGTTGGCGCGGGGTTAAGGGACACTGAAGCTTTCTTT TRBJ1-1 TRBV29-1 NA once
CASRSGSEMGNTQYF TGTGCCAGCAGAAGCGGCAGCGAGATGGGAAATACGCAGTATTTT TRBJ2-3 TRBV14 NA NA
CATAGGVSQPQHF TGTGCCACCGCCGGGGGTGTGAGTCAGCCCCAGCATTTT TRBJ1-5 TRBV27 NA few
CSVRRPRGQYF TGCAGTGTTCGGCGCCCTAGGGGCCAGTACTTC TRBJ2-7 TRBV20-1 NA once
CASSSPDSFEQYF TGTGCCAGCAGTTCCCCCGACTCTTTCGAGCAGTACTTC TRBJ2-7 TRBV7-9 NA few
CASRPHPGQGADQPQHF TGTGCCAGTAGGCCACATCCGGGACAGGGGGCGGATCAGCCCCAGCATTTT TRBJ1-5 TRBV19 TRBD1 NA
CASSQDSRGAYNEQFF TGCGCCAGCAGCCAAGATAGTAGAGGAGCCTACAATGAGCAGTTCTTC TRBJ2-1 TRBV4-1 NA NA
CASGPAPSGRDRNEQFF TGCGCCAGCGGCCCGGCCCCTAGCGGGAGAGATAGGAATGAGCAGTTCTTC TRBJ2-1 TRBV5-1 TRBD2 NA
CASSQAGTSGSYAQYF TGCGCCAGCAGCCAAGCCGGGACTAGCGGATCCTACGCGCAGTACTTC TRBJ2-7 TRBV4-1 TRBD2 NA
CASSPRQGDYEQYF TGCGCCAGCAGCCCTCGACAGGGGGACTACGAGCAGTACTTC TRBJ2-7 TRBV5-1 TRBD1 once
CSSSLLSPQRETQYF TGTTCCAGCAGCTTACTAAGCCCCCAGCGGGAGACCCAGTACTTC TRBJ2-5 TRBV7-9 NA NA
CASTLVGGYNEQFF TGTGCCAGCACTCTCGTCGGGGGCTACAATGAGCAGTTCTTC TRBJ2-1 TRBV28 NA NA
CASSPTSGSSETQYF TGTGCCAGTAGTCCGACTAGCGGGAGTTCGGAGACCCAGTACTTC TRBJ2-5 TRBV19 TRBD2 NA
CASGLRANEKLFF TGCGCCAGCGGGCTCAGGGCTAATGAAAAACTGTTTTTT TRBJ1-4 TRBV5-1 NA NA
CASSAQGYEQYF TGCGCCAGCAGCGCCCAGGGATACGAGCAGTACTTC TRBJ2-7 TRBV5-1 NA once
CATSSTQVYYGYTF TGTGCCACCAGCTCCACCCAGGTGTATTATGGCTACACCTTC TRBJ1-2 TRBV15 NA NA
CASSRGDGPYEQYF TGCGCCAGCAGCCGGGGAGACGGTCCCTACGAGCAGTACTTC TRBJ2-7 TRBV4-1 NA few
CASSIATGLSTGELFF TGTGCCAGTAGTATAGCTACAGGGTTGAGCACCGGGGAGCTGTTTTTT TRBJ2-2 TRBV19 NA NA
CASSLPRGGSGGYTF TGTGCCAGCAGTTTACCCCGCGGGGGATCGGGTGGCTACACCTTC TRBJ1-2 TRBV28 NA NA
CASRPLAGESHNEQFF TGTGCCAGCAGGCCCCTAGCGGGAGAATCCCACAATGAGCAGTTCTTC TRBJ2-1 TRBV11-2 TRBD2 NA
CASSSPAGSYNEQFF TGTGCCAGCAGTTCCCCGGCGGGCTCCTACAATGAGCAGTTCTTC TRBJ2-1 TRBV28 NA few
CASSEVGSANEQFF TGTGCCAGCAGTGAAGTCGGGAGTGCCAATGAGCAGTTCTTC TRBJ2-1 TRBV6-1 NA NA
CASSGRGISNQPQHF TGTGCCAGCAGTGGACGGGGAATTAGCAATCAGCCCCAGCATTTT TRBJ1-5 TRBV2 NA NA
CASSWTGLEAFF TGTGCCAGCAGCTGGACCGGACTTGAAGCTTTCTTT TRBJ1-1 TRBV16 NA NA
CASSPQTGGEQYF TGTGCTAGCAGCCCCCAGACAGGGGGCGAGCAGTACTTC TRBJ2-7 TRBV7-7 TRBD1 NA
CASSPPTGKGVNYGYTF TGCGCCAGCAGCCCCCCGACAGGGAAGGGGGTTAACTATGGCTACACCTTC TRBJ1-2 TRBV4-1 TRBD1 NA
CASSHGEGYEQFF TGTGCCAGCAGCCACGGGGAGGGGTATGAGCAGTTCTTC TRBJ2-1 TRBV4-2 TRBD2 NA
CASSGPSGTGVRAYEQYF TGCGCCAGCAGTGGCCCCTCCGGGACAGGGGTCCGGGCCTACGAGCAGTACTTC TRBJ2-7 TRBV10-1 TRBD1 NA
CASGLVLGGYEQYF TGTGCTAGTGGTTTGGTACTAGGGGGCTACGAGCAGTACTTC TRBJ2-7 TRBV12-5 NA NA
CASSRGLVGGETQYF TGTGCCAGCAGCCGGGGACTAGTAGGGGGGGAGACCCAGTACTTC TRBJ2-5 TRBV28 TRBD2 NA
CASSYEWTSSGPEQFF TGTGCCAGCAGTTATGAGTGGACTAGCTCTGGTCCTGAGCAGTTCTTC TRBJ2-1 TRBV6-5 TRBD2 NA
CASSVESVAVGDTQYF TGTGCCAGCAGCGTAGAGTCCGTAGCCGTGGGAGATACGCAGTATTTT TRBJ2-3 TRBV9 NA few
CASRGTGSEKLFF TGTGCCAGCCGAGGGACAGGGAGCGAAAAACTGTTTTTT TRBJ1-4 TRBV14 TRBD1 few
CASSIVGNSYEQYF TGTGCCAGTAGTATAGTCGGGAATTCCTACGAGCAGTACTTC TRBJ2-7 TRBV19 NA NA
CASSLGGGAQPQHF TGTGCCAGCAGCTTGGGAGGAGGGGCTCAGCCCCAGCATTTT TRBJ1-5 TRBV5-5 NA NA
CASSYTILAGGPYEQYF TGTGCCAGCAGCTACACCATACTAGCGGGAGGGCCCTACGAGCAGTACTTC TRBJ2-7 TRBV5-6 TRBD2 few
CASNLGGGNEQYF TGTGCCAGCAACCTAGGGGGGGGCAACGAGCAGTACTTC TRBJ2-7 TRBV9 NA few
CASSSQGVEKLFF TGTGCCAGCAGCAGTCAGGGGGTTGAAAAACTGTTTTTT TRBJ1-4 TRBV5-6 TRBD1 once